This T cell receptor (beta chain) was sequenced during a study of blood T cells in healthy people across ages. CDR1 and CDR2 (germline): MNHNS, SASEGT. This CDR3 is built from 17 residues. V trimming: 7 bases; J trimming: 8 bases; junction bases outside the gene matches: 16. A J-beta primer mix and a sample-barcoded 5' primer were used in a second PCR of about 7 to 12 cycles. TCRdb reanalysed the 5' RACE reads using MiXCR and keeps one entry per CDR3 protein. The sample consists of over a million distinct CDR3 sequences, 40% to 45% of them appearing once. General observations from the study: Per million T cells, TCR beta diversity dropped about linearly as age rose.

It was around 10 milliliters of peripheral blood that were drawn from each donor. Total RNA amounts of at least 6 micrograms were extracted per sample. In its sample, this clonotype was seen once. The antigen is undetermined. The sequence was collected from a woman aged 55 to 70 in good health. Sequences were obtained from blood. J is TRBJ2-3 and V is TRBV6-1; 12 bases match TRBD2. The CDR3: CASTASGRGGSAGTQYF. The CDR3 DNA sequence: TGTGCCAGCACAGCTAGCGGGAGGGGCGGGTCCGCCGGTACGCAGTATTTT.